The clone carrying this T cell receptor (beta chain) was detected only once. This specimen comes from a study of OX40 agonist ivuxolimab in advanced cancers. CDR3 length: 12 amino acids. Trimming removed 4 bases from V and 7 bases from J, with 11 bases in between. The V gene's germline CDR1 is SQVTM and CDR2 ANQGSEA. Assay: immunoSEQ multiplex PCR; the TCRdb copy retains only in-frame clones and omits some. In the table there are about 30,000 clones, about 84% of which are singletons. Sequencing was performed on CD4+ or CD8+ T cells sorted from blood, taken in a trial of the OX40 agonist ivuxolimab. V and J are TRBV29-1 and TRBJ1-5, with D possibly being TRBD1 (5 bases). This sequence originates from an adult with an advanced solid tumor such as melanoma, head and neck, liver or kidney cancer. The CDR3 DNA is TGCAGCGTTGGGGGGTTCGACCAGCCCCAGCATTTT. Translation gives CSVGGFDQPQHF.